These 15 T cell receptor beta chains were all obtained from the same sample, sequenced in a study of OX40 agonist ivuxolimab in advanced cancers. The repertoire was sequenced with immunoSEQ multiplex PCR; TCRdb's copy has only in-frame clones and lacks some. In the table there are tens of thousands of clones, over 75% of which are singletons. The specimen was CD4+ or CD8+ T cells sorted from blood, collected in a trial of the OX40 agonist ivuxolimab. The receptor set was obtained from an adult with an advanced solid tumor such as melanoma, head and neck, liver or kidney cancer.

The chain employs TRBV18 and TRBJ2-7; no clear D. In germline, CDR1 is KGHSH, CDR2 LQKENI. V was cut by 1 base and J by 4 bases, with 14 bases left in between. This CDR3 is 15 amino acids long. The CDR3 loop is CASSPRHQQTYEQYF. The CDR3 DNA reads TGTGCCAGCTCACCACGGCACCAGCAAACGTACGAGCAGTACTTC. Full variable domain (outside the CDR3, taken from reference TRBV18 and TRBJ2-7): NAGVMQNPRHLVRRRGQEARLRCSPMKGHSHVYWYRQLPEEGLKFMVYLQKENIIDESGMPKERFSAEFPKEGPSILRIQQVVRGDSAAYFCASSPRHQQTYEQYFGPGTRLTVT.

The chain joins TRBV7-2 to TRBJ2-7, with 11 positions matching TRBD2. Germline lookup yields CDR1 SGHTA and CDR2 FQGNSA. The ends lost 8 bases at V and 2 bases at J; junction bases unmatched: 8. The CDR3 totals 15 residues. CDR3 region: CASRIGLAGAYEQYF. The CDR3 region has the DNA TGTGCCAGCCGAATCGGACTAGCGGGCGCCTACGAGCAGTACTTC.

The V gene is TRBV5-6, the J gene TRBJ1-3; no firm D call. The V gene's germline CDR1 is SGHDT and CDR2 YYEEEE. The CDR3 consists of 17 residues. Trimming removed 0 bases at V and 0 bases at J, with 13 bases between. The CDR3 loop reads CASSLGGSDISGNTIYF. The CDR3 nucleotides are TGTGCCAGCAGCTTGGGAGGCAGCGATATCTCTGGAAACACCATATATTTT.

The V call is TRBV5-1, the J call TRBJ2-1; 7 bases are a match to TRBD1. CDR3 length equals 14 residues. Per germline, CDR1 SGHRS and CDR2 YFSETQ. J gave up 2 bases and V 4 bases, and 3 bases lay outside the gene matches. The CDR3 region is CASSEGTAYNEQFF. The CDR3 bases are TGCGCCAGCAGCGAGGGGACAGCCTACAATGAGCAGTTCTTC.

This chain connects TRBV27 to TRBJ2-7; D might be TRBD2 (6 bases). The V gene's germline CDR1 is MNHEY and CDR2 SMNVEV (reference sequence). V was clipped by 2 bases and J by 7 bases, with 12 bases between them. This CDR3 spans 13 amino acids. The CDR3 DNA follows: TGTGCCAGCAGTTTACGGGGGACTCGGGAGCAGTACTTC. This gives the protein CASSLRGTREQYF.

This chain links TRBV28 with TRBJ2-1; D is unclear. This CDR3 has 12 amino acids. Trimming took 2 bases from V and 4 from J, leaving 3 bases between them. Germline V gives CDR1 MDHEN, CDR2 SYDVKM. CDR3 residues: CASSLQYNEQFF. The CDR3 DNA sequence: TGTGCCAGCAGTTTACAATACAATGAGCAGTTCTTC.

This rearrangement joins TRBV30 to TRBJ2-1; 7 bases line up with TRBD1. The CDR3 is 11 residues long. J lost 7 bases, V lost 5 bases, and 2 bases had no gene match. Germline V CDR1 and CDR2: GTSNPN, SVGIG (reference sequence). CDR3 DNA sequence: TGTGCCTGGGCACAGGGGAATGAGCAGTTCTTC. Its translation is CAWAQGNEQFF.

This chain uses TRBV4-1 with TRBJ2-2, with D hard to call. Germline values: CDR1 MGHRA, CDR2 YSYEKL. V was shortened by 4 bases and J by 0 bases, with 24 bases between the two germline ends. The CDR3 extends over 20 amino acids. CDR3 coding DNA: TGCGCCAGCAGCCCGTATGTGACCCATCGCTATCACGCGAACACCGGGGAGCTGTTTTTT. Its protein is CASSPYVTHRYHANTGELFF.

V usage is TRBV6-4 and J usage is TRBJ1-2; 8 bases map to TRBD1. V lost 4 bases to trimming and J lost 6 bases; unmatched junction nucleotides: 4. Germline CDR1 and CDR2: MRHNA and SNTAGT. The CDR3 has 13 residues. CDR3 coding DNA: TGTGCCAGCAGTGGACAGGGGACGGATGGCTACACCTTC. Its translation: CASSGQGTDGYTF.

This rearrangement joins TRBV10-3 to TRBJ2-7, with D unclear. V was pared by 11 bases and J by 3 bases, with 11 bases between. CDR1 is ENHRY and CDR2 is SYGVKD in the germline V gene. This CDR3 contains 11 residues. The CDR3 sequence: CASGSGYEQYF. The CDR3, as DNA: TGTGCCTCCGGGTCCGGCTACGAGCAGTACTTC.

V usage is TRBV28 and J usage is TRBJ1-2; 8 positions match TRBD1. The CDR3 loop spans 14 amino acids. J gave up 6 bases and V 6 bases, and 9 bases lay outside the gene matches. The germline CDR1 and CDR2 sequences are MDHEN and SYDVKM. The CDR3 here is CASSSGTGGNGYTF. CDR3 sequence (DNA): TGTGCCAGCAGCTCCGGGACAGGTGGGAATGGCTACACCTTC.

The chain couples TRBV5-1 to TRBJ2-1; 10 positions agree with TRBD2. Unmatched junction bases numbered 10, after V lost 4 bases and J lost 6 bases. In germline, CDR1 is SGHRS, CDR2 YFSETQ. This CDR3 is built from 16 residues. The CDR3 protein is CASSPPLAGTFNEQFF. The CDR3 nucleotides are TGCGCCAGCAGCCCCCCACTAGCGGGAACATTCAATGAGCAGTTCTTC.

The chain links TRBV10-3 to TRBJ1-3; D is unresolved. Trimming cost V 11 bases and J 0 bases, with 8 bases left between them. Germline values: CDR1 ENHRY, CDR2 SYGVKD. This CDR3 is built from 12 residues. The CDR3 here is CAFGDSGNTIYF. As DNA, the CDR3 is TGTGCCTTCGGAGACTCTGGAAACACCATATATTTT.

V is TRBV9 and J is TRBJ1-2; no definite D call. V was cut by 6 bases and J by 6 bases, with 15 bases left in between. CDR3 size: 13 residues. Germline CDR1 SGDLS, CDR2 YYNGEE. The DNA for the CDR3 is TGTGCCAGCAACGACCTATCTTCCAATGGCTACACCTTC. This codes for CASNDLSSNGYTF.

The V and J genes are TRBV5-8 and TRBJ2-6, with D tentatively TRBD2 (6 bases). This CDR3 is built from 15 residues. Germline loops: CDR1 SGHTS, CDR2 YDEGEE. The CDR3 spells CAGGTWISGANVLTF. In DNA, the CDR3 is TGTGCTGGCGGGACGTGGATCTCTGGGGCCAACGTCCTGACTTTC.